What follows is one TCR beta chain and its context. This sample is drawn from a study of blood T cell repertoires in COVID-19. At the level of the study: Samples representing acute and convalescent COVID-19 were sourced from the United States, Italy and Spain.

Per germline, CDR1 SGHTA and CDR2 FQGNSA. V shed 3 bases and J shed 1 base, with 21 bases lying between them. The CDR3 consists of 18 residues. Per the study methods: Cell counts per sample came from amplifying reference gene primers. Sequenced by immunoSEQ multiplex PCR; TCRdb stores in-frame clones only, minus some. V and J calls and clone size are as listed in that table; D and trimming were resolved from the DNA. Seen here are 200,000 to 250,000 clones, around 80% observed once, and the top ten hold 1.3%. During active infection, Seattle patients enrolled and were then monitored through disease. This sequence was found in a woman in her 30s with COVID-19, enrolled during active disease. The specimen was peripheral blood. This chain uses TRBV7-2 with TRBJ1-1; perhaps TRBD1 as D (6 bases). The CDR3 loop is CASSFRLTGFRGNTEAFF. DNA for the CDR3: TGTGCCAGCAGCTTTCGGCTTACAGGGTTTAGGGGGAACACTGAAGCTTTCTTT.